This T cell receptor (beta chain) emerged from a study of T cell changes during pregnancy in multiple sclerosis. With 3 bases removed from V and 3 bases from J, the gap between germline ends came to 10 bases. Looked up from germline, CDR1 is LNHDA and CDR2 is SQIVND (reference sequence). CDR3 length: 14 amino acids. Sequencing used immunoSEQ multiplex PCR; TCRdb keeps in-frame clones, though not all of them. The sample shows about 50,000 clones, 80% to 95% of them seen only once. The receptor's source is a female donor in good health, enrolled as a control in a pregnancy study. J is TRBJ2-3 and V is TRBV19; no reliable D call. Sample: CD4+ T cells from peripheral blood mononuclear cells, taken after pregnancy. For the CDR3, the DNA is TGTGCCAGTAGTATTCGTGGGCCTACAGATACGCAGTATTTT. This translates into CASSIRGPTDTQYF.